The text below deals with one T cell receptor beta chain. The method was immunoSEQ multiplex PCR; TCRdb's version includes in-frame clones alone and lacks a portion of them. The sample consists of 150,000 or so clones, 84% of them appearing once. V lost 1 base to trimming and J lost 4 bases, with 11 bases between them. CDR1 is LGHNA, CDR2 YSLEER, per germline. This CDR3 has 15 amino acids. The sample is drawn from a study of blood T cell repertoires in COVID-19. The sequence came from a man aged 40-49 years who had recovered from COVID-19. The V and J genes are TRBV4-3 and TRBJ1-3; no clear D. Sequencing input: peripheral blood. CDR3 bases: TGCGCCAGCAGCCAAGCCCGGGGTGCCGGAAACACCATATATTTT. Amino acid sequence: CASSQARGAGNTIYF.